These 8 T cell receptor beta chains originate from one sample sequenced in a study of T cell responses to AZD1222 COVID-19 vaccine. Sequencing used immunoSEQ multiplex PCR; TCRdb keeps in-frame clones, though not all of them. The sample holds around 140,000 clones, roughly 88% seen once. Sequenced here: peripheral blood, sampled 28 days after the second AZD1222 dose. The receptors were gathered from an adult who received the AZD1222 COVID-19 vaccine.

The chain carries TRBV18 and TRBJ2-1; 11 nucleotides line up with TRBD2. Trimming cost V 6 bases and J 6 bases; bases outside gene matches: 10. The germline gives CDR1 KGHSH, CDR2 LQKENI. This CDR3 is built from 16 residues. CDR3 in amino acids: CASSAQLAGEPNEQFF. DNA for the CDR3: TGTGCCAGCTCTGCCCAACTAGCGGGAGAACCCAATGAGCAGTTCTTC. The full variable domain, completed using reference TRBV18 and TRBJ2-1, is NAGVMQNPRHLVRRRGQEARLRCSPMKGHSHVYWYRQLPEEGLKFMVYLQKENIIDESGMPKERFSAEFPKEGPSILRIQQVVRGDSAAYFCASSAQLAGEPNEQFFGPGTRLTVL.

The J gene is TRBJ1-3, the V gene TRBV29-1; no clear D gene. This CDR3 region has 16 residues. The V end was cut by 0 bases, the J end by 0 bases, with 12 bases between. Looked up from germline, CDR1 is SQVTM and CDR2 is ANQGSEA. The CDR3 sequence is CSVEDLGPSSGNTIYF. As DNA, the CDR3 is TGCAGCGTTGAAGATCTTGGGCCCAGCTCTGGAAACACCATATATTTT.

This sequence joins TRBV6-5 and TRBJ2-7, with 8 bases matching TRBD1. V shed 5 bases, J shed 7 bases, and the junction held 10 bases outside the gene matches. Germline CDR1 MNHEY, CDR2 SVGAGI. The CDR3 covers 14 residues. CDR3 in amino acids: CASSHRGSPGEQYF. The CDR3 DNA follows: TGTGCCAGCAGTCACAGGGGGAGCCCGGGAGAGCAGTACTTC.

The chain is built from TRBV19 and TRBJ1-6; TRBD1 is a possible D gene (6 bases). CDR1 LNHDA and CDR2 SQIVND come from the germline V gene (reference sequence). CDR3 length: 14 amino acids. V was shortened by 8 bases and J by 5 bases, with 13 bases between the two germline ends. CDR3 coding DNA: TGTGCCAGTGGATCGGGGGCTAATAATTCACCCCTCCACTTT. Its translation: CASGSGANNSPLHF. The full variable domain, with the rest looked up from reference TRBV19 and TRBJ1-6, is DGGITQSPKYLFRKEGQNVTLSCEQNLNHDAMYWYRQDPGQGLRLIYYSQIVNDFQKGDIAEGYSVSREKKESFPLTVTSAQKNPTAFYLCASGSGANNSPLHFGNGTRLTVT.

The V call is TRBV19, the J call TRBJ1-2; D not certain. The germline V and J ends were trimmed by 6 bases and 4 bases, with 12 bases remaining between them. CDR1 is LNHDA, CDR2 SQIVND, per germline (reference sequence). The CDR3 consists of 13 residues. In DNA form, the CDR3 reads TGTGCCAGTAGAGGGCCAAGGTTCTATGGCTACACCTTC. Translating it yields CASRGPRFYGYTF. The full variable domain, completed using reference TRBV19 and TRBJ1-2, is DGGITQSPKYLFRKEGQNVTLSCEQNLNHDAMYWYRQDPGQGLRLIYYSQIVNDFQKGDIAEGYSVSREKKESFPLTVTSAQKNPTAFYLCASRGPRFYGYTFGSGTRLTVV.

This chain connects TRBV30 to TRBJ1-1; D is possibly TRBD1 (5 bases). Trimming removed 2 bases at V and 1 base at J, with 8 bases between. Germline values: CDR1 GTSNPN, CDR2 SVGIG (reference sequence). This CDR3 spans 13 amino acids. The DNA for the CDR3 is TGTGCCTGGAGTTTACAGGAGAACACTGAAGCTTTCTTT. Translation: CAWSLQENTEAFF.

The chain links TRBV6-5 to TRBJ2-7; a possible D gene is TRBD2 (5 bases). The V and J ends lost 0 bases and 6 bases respectively, with 18 bases between them. This CDR3 is built from 16 residues. Germline V gene sequence: CDR1 MNHEY, CDR2 SVGAGI. CDR3 amino acids: CASSYSYRPRGREQYF. The CDR3 nucleotides read TGTGCCAGCAGTTACTCCTACCGTCCCAGAGGGCGCGAGCAGTACTTC.

This clone occurred a few times. The chain carries TRBV28 and TRBJ1-1; tentatively, D is TRBD1 (5 bases). The CDR3 runs to 14 residues. V was pared by 8 bases and J by 2 bases, with 15 bases between. Germline CDR1 and CDR2: MDHEN and SYDVKM. CDR3 nucleotide sequence: TGTGCCAGCGCATTACTAGACAGTAACACTGAAGCTTTCTTT. It codes for CASALLDSNTEAFF.